This TCR beta chain originates from a study of shared clonotypes between healthy human individuals. Only CD45RO-negative cells positively selected for CCR7 counted as naive CD8 cells, so terminally differentiated effector memory CD45RA+ cells were excluded. Profiling relied on immunoSEQ multiplex PCR, and the TCRdb table lists in-frame clones only, not all of them. The data show about 2 million clones, roughly 94% seen once. CDR3 size: 13 residues. Germline V CDR1 and CDR2: SGDLS, YYNGEE. Deletions cut 0 bases from V and 3 bases from J, with 4 bases between. Comment on this clone: Different DNA sequences within this sample yield the same CDR3.

The clonotype originates from a young man in good health. Specimen: naive CD8+ T cells sorted from blood. The chain joins TRBV9 to TRBJ2-1; D gene uncertain. CDR3 amino acids: CASSVDGYNEQFF. CDR3 bases: TGTGCCAGCAGCGTAGATGGCTACAATGAGCAGTTCTTC. The entire variable domain, with the rest obtained from reference TRBV9 and TRBJ2-1, is as follows: DSGVTQTPKHLITATGQRVTLRCSPRSGDLSVYWYQQSLDQGLQFLIQYYNGEERAKGNILERFSAQQFPDLHSELNLSSLELGDSALYFCASSVDGYNEQFFGPGTRLTVL.